This T cell receptor (beta chain) stems from a study of T cells in localized non-small cell lung cancer. Notes on the study in general: Uninvolved adjacent lung showed higher T cell clonality than tumor.

The CDR3 covers 15 residues. In germline, CDR1 is LNHDA, CDR2 SQIVND (reference sequence). V was pared by 3 bases and J by 1 base, with 12 bases between. Measured with immunoSEQ multiplex PCR; TCRdb has only the in-frame clones, and not every one. The profile shows about 33,000 clones, just under 80% of them singletons. Note on this clone: Its antigen remains unknown.

This TCR was recovered from a male donor at least 60 years old with stage III squamous cell lung carcinoma. The sample was peripheral blood, taken before any cancer treatment. The rearrangement joins TRBV19 to TRBJ2-5; tentatively, D is TRBD2 (6 bases). The DNA for the CDR3 is TGTGCCAGTAGTATTTTAATAGCGGCCCAAGAGACCCAGTACTTC. Its translation: CASSILIAAQETQYF. Full variable domain (outside the CDR3, taken from reference TRBV19 and TRBJ2-5): DGGITQSPKYLFRKEGQNVTLSCEQNLNHDAMYWYRQDPGQGLRLIYYSQIVNDFQKGDIAEGYSVSREKKESFPLTVTSAQKNPTAFYLCASSILIAAQETQYFGPGTRLLVL.